This is a list of T cell receptor beta chains from one sample in a study of CXCR3-negative and CXCR3-positive naive CD8 T cells. TCRdb reprocessed the 5' RACE reads, keeping one entry per CDR3 protein, no DNA. This listing includes about 120,000 distinct CDR3 sequences. Sequencing was carried out using naive CXCR3- CD8+ T cells from blood. The receptors were sampled from a human donor in good health. Some clones in this sample may be carry-over from other donors' samples. CDR3s include the opening cysteine and the closing phenylalanine or tryptophan. The order of the fields is clone size, V gene, J gene, CDR3 protein. Clone size is shown for a subset of rows, as once, few, many or a class of expanded clone.

-	TRBV29-1	TRBJ2-7	CSVKTSGSDYEQYF
-	TRBV25-1	TRBJ2-1	CASSEVTEQFF
-	TRBV20-1	TRBJ2-4	CSARVRGPKNIQYF
-	TRBV12-3/TRBV12-4	TRBJ2-1	CASGGSSYNEQFF
-	TRBV3-1	TRBJ2-1	CASSRNRDLYNEQFF
-	TRBV29-1	TRBJ2-1	CSVERRGVYNEQFF
-	TRBV6-6	TRBJ2-3	CASSYPSTDTQYF
-	TRBV5-6	TRBJ2-1	CASSPPGLAGGPGYNEQFF
-	TRBV5-1	TRBJ2-2	CASSYTTGELFF
-	TRBV6-2/TRBV6-3	TRBJ2-1	CASSYSLAGEVNEQFF
-	TRBV5-1	TRBJ2-3	CASSPARTEMDTQYF
-	TRBV6-6	TRBJ1-1	CASSYWVTGQNTEAFF
medium-sized	TRBV25-1	TRBJ2-7	CASGSDTTYEQYF
-	TRBV6-1	TRBJ2-2	CARGTRTDQLNTGELFF
-	TRBV19	TRBJ2-7	CASSIDRNPSYEQYF
-	TRBV5-5	TRBJ2-5	CASSLEILTGRGYQETQYF
-	TRBV7-8	TRBJ2-1	CASSFLNEQFF
-	TRBV4-1	TRBJ2-7	CASSQLVSGATSYEQYF
-	TRBV29-1	TRBJ2-3	CSVDGTEGDASTDTQYF
-	TRBV20-1	TRBJ2-1	CSAGTSGYNEQFF
-	TRBV6-2/TRBV6-3	TRBJ2-7	CASCPGTGVCEQYF
-	TRBV28	TRBJ2-1	CASSLPGGRYNEQFF
-	TRBV7-2	TRBJ2-7	CASSQTDEQYF
-	TRBV14	TRBJ2-5	CASSRAGDGPTQYF
-	TRBV4-2	TRBJ2-7	CASSQAGRSYEQYF
-	TRBV28	TRBJ2-7	CASSFPGYEQYF
-	TRBV3-1	TRBJ2-1	CASSQDRVSSYNEQFF
-	TRBV7-2	TRBJ1-1	CASSYWDVSTEAFF
-	TRBV19	TRBJ2-1	CASSPDRLEYNEQFF
-	TRBV13	TRBJ2-2	CASEPGTGNTGELFF
-	TRBV28	TRBJ2-5	CASGLAGHLKETQYF
-	TRBV20-1	TRBJ2-4	CSASHIGSQNIQYF
-	TRBV12-3/TRBV12-4	TRBJ2-2	CASSSHPAGSGANTGELFF
-	TRBV29-1	TRBJ2-5	CSVGGLAGQETQYF
-	TRBV11-2	TRBJ2-2	CATKLDLTGELFF
-	TRBV5-1	TRBJ2-7	CASSPLGLYEQYF
-	TRBV7-3	TRBJ2-2	CASSARTGVNTGELFF
-	TRBV29-1	TRBJ2-1	CSVEVTGQGNNEQFF
-	TRBV7-9	TRBJ2-1	CASSEALAGFEQFF
-	TRBV4-1	TRBJ1-1	CASSHGHPEAFF
-	TRBV9	TRBJ1-2	CASSPGTPYGYTF
-	TRBV11-3	TRBJ2-5	CASSPRGRETQYF
-	TRBV12-3/TRBV12-4	TRBJ2-1	CASVPRGAAYNEQFF
-	TRBV7-8	TRBJ1-4	CASSLANRGNEKLFF
-	TRBV29-1	TRBJ2-3	CSVLEAGGPDTQYF
-	TRBV7-9	TRBJ2-7	CASSLDGDRENYEQYF
-	TRBV13	TRBJ1-1	CASSIPTANTEAFF
-	TRBV6-6	TRBJ2-7	CASSYPGQGYEQYF
-	TRBV29-1	TRBJ1-2	CSVRGPGGARGGYTF
-	TRBV28	TRBJ1-1	CASSPDRFMNTEAFF
-	TRBV12-3/TRBV12-4	TRBJ2-1	CASSNGLAGDNSYNEQFF
-	TRBV4-1	TRBJ1-6	CASSLDQIVNSPLHF
-	TRBV28	TRBJ1-4	CASSPGGGVVNEKLFF
-	TRBV7-9	TRBJ2-7	CATRGTSGYEQYF
-	TRBV7-8	TRBJ2-7	CASSFSGEPGTNYEQYF
-	TRBV12-3/TRBV12-4	TRBJ1-3	CASSPPFAGNTIYF
-	TRBV4-1	TRBJ1-4	CASSPAPGTPESEKLFF
-	TRBV6-6	TRBJ2-1	CASSYATSGGANEQFF
-	TRBV12-3/TRBV12-4	TRBJ2-6	CASSLWVSGANVLTF
-	TRBV28	TRBJ2-3	CASTPRVEVSDTQYF